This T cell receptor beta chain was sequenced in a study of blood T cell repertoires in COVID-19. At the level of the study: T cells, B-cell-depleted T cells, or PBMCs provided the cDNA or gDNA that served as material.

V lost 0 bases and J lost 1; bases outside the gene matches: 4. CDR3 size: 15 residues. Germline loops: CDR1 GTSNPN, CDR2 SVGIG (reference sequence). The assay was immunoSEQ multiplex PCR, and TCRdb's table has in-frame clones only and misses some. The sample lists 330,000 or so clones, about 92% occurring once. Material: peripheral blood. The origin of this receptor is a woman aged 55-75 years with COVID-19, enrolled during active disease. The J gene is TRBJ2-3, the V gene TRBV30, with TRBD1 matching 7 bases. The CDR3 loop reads CAWSVLGGGTDTQYF. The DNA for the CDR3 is TGTGCCTGGAGTGTACTAGGGGGCGGCACAGATACGCAGTATTTT.